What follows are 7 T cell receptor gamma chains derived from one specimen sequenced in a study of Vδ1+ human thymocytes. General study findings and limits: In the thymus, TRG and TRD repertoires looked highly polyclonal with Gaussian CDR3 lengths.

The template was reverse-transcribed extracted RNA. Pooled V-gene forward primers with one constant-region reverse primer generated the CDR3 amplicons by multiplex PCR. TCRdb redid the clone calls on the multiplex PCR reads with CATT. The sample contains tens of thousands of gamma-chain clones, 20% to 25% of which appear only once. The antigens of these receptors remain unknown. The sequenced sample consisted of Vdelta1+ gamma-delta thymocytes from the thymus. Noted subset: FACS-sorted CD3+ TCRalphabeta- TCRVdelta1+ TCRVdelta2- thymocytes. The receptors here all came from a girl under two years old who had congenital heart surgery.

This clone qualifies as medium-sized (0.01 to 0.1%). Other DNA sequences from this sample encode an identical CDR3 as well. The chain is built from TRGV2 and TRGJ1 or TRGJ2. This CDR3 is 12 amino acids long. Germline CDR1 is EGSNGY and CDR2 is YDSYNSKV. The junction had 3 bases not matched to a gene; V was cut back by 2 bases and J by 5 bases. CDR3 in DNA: TGTGCCACCTGGGACGAGGATTATAAGAAACTCTTT. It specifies CATWDEDYKKLF.

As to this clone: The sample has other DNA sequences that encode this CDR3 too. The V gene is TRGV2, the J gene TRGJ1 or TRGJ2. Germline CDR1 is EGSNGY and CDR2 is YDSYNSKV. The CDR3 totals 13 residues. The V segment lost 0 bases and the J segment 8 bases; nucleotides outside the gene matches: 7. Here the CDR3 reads CATWDGPLDKKLF. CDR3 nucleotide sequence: TGTGCCACCTGGGACGGGCCTTTGGATAAGAAACTCTTT.

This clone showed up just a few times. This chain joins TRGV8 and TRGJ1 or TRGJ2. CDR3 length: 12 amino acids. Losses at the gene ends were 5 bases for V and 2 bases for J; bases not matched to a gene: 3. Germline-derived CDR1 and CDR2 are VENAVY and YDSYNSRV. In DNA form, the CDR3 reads TGTGCCACCTGGGCCGATTATTATAAGAAACTCTTT. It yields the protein CATWADYYKKLF.

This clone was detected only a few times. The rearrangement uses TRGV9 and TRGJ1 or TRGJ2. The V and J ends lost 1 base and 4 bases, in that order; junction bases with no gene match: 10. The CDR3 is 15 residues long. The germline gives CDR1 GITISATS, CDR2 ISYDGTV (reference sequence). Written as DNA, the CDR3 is TGTGCCTTGTGGGAGGTCGACGGGTGGTATTATAAGAAACTCTTT. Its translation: CALWEVDGWYYKKLF.

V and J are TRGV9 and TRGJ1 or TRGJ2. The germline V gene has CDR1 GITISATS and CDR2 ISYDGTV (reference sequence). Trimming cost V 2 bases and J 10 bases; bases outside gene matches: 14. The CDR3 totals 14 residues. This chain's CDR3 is CALWEGIVGGKKLF. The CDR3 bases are TGTGCCTTGTGGGAGGGGATCGTGGGGGGGAAGAAACTCTTT.

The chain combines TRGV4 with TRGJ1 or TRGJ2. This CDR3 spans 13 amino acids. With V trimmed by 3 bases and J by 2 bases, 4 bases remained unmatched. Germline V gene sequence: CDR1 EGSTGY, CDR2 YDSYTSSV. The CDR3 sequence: CATWDTHYYKKLF. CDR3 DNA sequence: TGTGCCACCTGGGATACCCATTATTATAAGAAACTCTTT.

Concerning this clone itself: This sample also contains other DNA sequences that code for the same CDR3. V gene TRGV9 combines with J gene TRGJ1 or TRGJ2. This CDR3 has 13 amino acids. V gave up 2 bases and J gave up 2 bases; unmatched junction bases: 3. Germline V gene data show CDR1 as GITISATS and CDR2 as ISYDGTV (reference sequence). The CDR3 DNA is TGTGCCTTGTGGGAGGCTTATTATTATAAGAAACTCTTT. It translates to CALWEAYYYKKLF.